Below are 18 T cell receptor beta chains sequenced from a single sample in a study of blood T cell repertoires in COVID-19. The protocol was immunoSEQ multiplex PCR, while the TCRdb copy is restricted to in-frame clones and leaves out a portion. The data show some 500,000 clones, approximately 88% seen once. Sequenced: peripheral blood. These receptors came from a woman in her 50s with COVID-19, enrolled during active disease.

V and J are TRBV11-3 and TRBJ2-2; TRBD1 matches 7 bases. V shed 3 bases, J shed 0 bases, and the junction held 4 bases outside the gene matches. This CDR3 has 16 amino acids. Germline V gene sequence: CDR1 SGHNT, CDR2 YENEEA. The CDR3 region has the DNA TGTGCCAGCAGCTTGGGACAGCTAACGAACACCGGGGAGCTGTTTTTT. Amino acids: CASSLGQLTNTGELFF.

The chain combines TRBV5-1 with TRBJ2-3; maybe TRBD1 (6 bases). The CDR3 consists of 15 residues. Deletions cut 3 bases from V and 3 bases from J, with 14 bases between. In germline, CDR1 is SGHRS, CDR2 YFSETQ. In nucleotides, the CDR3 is TGCGCCAGCAGCTCCCAGGGGTGGCGGACAGATACGCAGTATTTT. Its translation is CASSSQGWRTDTQYF.

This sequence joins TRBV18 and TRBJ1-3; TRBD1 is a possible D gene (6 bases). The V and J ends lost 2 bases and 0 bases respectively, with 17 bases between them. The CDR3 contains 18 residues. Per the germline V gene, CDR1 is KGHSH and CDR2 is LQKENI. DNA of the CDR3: TGTGCCAGCTCACCATCCCAGGGGATCTTAAACTCTGGAAACACCATATATTTT. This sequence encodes CASSPSQGILNSGNTIYF.

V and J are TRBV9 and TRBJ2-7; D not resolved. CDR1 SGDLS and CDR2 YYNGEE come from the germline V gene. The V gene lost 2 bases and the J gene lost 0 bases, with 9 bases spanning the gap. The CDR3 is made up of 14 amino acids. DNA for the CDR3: TGTGCCAGCAGCGTTAGGCCTAGCTCCTACGAGCAGTACTTC. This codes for CASSVRPSSYEQYF. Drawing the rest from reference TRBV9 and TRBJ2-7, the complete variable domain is DSGVTQTPKHLITATGQRVTLRCSPRSGDLSVYWYQQSLDQGLQFLIQYYNGEERAKGNILERFSAQQFPDLHSELNLSSLELGDSALYFCASSVRPSSYEQYFGPGTRLTVT.

Here the CDR3 DNA reads TGCGCCAGCAGCTCGGCGCGGGCAGCTAACAATGAGCAGTTCTTC. It encodes CASSSARAANNEQFF. The chain couples TRBV5-1 to TRBJ2-1; a weak D match, TRBD2 (5 bases). The CDR3 extends over 15 amino acids. Germline CDR1 reads SGHRS; CDR2 reads YFSETQ. The V gene lost 3 bases and the J gene lost 5 bases, with 15 bases spanning the gap.

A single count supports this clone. This CDR3 reads CASSPLPERDPYEQYF. CDR3 in DNA: TGTGCCAGCAGCCCACTTCCGGAGAGGGATCCCTACGAGCAGTACTTC. The rearrangement uses TRBV4-2 and TRBJ2-7, with D perhaps matching TRBD2 (5 bases). Germline loops: CDR1 LGHNA, CDR2 YNFKEQ. The ends were cut back, 4 bases at V and 2 bases at J, with 18 bases in the middle. There are 16 residues in the CDR3.

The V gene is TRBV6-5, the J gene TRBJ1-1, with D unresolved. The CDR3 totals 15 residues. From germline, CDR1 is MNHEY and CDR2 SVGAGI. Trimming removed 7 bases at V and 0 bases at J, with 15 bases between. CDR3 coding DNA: TGTGCCAGCAAGCGGGGTTCAGAGATGAACACTGAAGCTTTCTTT. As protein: CASKRGSEMNTEAFF.

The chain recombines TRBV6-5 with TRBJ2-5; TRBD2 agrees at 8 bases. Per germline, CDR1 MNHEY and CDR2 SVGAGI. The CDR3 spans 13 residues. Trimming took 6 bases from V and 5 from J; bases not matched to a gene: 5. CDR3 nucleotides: TGTGCCAGCAGCGATACGGGGGGGGAGACCCAGTACTTC. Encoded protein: CASSDTGGETQYF.

CDR3 sequence reads: CATGWNTEAFF. CDR3 DNA: TGCGCCACCGGGTGGAACACTGAAGCTTTCTTT. This rearrangement joins TRBV4-1 to TRBJ1-1; D is uncertain. Germline V lookup: CDR1 MGHRA, CDR2 YSYEKL. The CDR3 loop spans 11 amino acids. The germline V and J ends were trimmed by 10 bases and 1 base, with 7 bases remaining between them.

The CDR3 DNA reads TGCGCCAGCAGGGAGACCGGGACAGGGCTAACAGATACGCAGTATTTT. Translated: CASRETGTGLTDTQYF. The V and J genes are TRBV4-1 and TRBJ2-3, with TRBD1 identical over 9 bases. This CDR3 is 16 amino acids long. CDR1 MGHRA and CDR2 YSYEKL come from the germline V gene. The junction had 10 bases not matched to a gene; V was cut back by 6 bases and J by 3 bases.

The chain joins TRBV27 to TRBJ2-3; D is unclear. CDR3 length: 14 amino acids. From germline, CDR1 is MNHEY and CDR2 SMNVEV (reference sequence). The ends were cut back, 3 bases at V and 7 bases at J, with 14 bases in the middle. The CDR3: CASSLSAYGNTQYF. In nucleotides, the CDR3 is TGTGCCAGCAGTTTGTCCGCGTATGGTAATACGCAGTATTTT.

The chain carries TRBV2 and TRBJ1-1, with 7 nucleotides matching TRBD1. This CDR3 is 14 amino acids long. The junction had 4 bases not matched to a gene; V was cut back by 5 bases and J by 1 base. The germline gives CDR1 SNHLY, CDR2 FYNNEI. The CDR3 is CASSRDSGNTEAFF. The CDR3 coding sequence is TGTGCCAGCAGTCGGGACAGTGGGAACACTGAAGCTTTCTTT.

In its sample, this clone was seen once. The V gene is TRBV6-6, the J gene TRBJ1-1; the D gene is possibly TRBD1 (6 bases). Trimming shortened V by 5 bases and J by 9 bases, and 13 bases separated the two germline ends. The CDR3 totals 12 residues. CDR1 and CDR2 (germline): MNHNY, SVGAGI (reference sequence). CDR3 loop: CASSGSGGQAFF. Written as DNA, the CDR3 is TGTGCCAGCAGTGGTAGCGGGGGCCAAGCTTTCTTT.

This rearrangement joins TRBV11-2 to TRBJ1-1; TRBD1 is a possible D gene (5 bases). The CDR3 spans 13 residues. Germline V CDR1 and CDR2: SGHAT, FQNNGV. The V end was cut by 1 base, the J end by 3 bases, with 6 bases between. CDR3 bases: TGTGCCAGCAGCTTAGGGGGGGACACTGAAGCTTTCTTT. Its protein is CASSLGGDTEAFF.

In nucleotides, the CDR3 is TGTGCCAGCTTTTTTGGGGGCGCAGGGAAGACTGAAGCTTTCTTT. The encoded protein is CASFFGGAGKTEAFF. The J gene is TRBJ1-1, the V gene TRBV19; tentative D call: TRBD1 (6 bases). This CDR3 has 15 residues. Germline assignment: CDR1 LNHDA and CDR2 SQIVND (reference sequence). Trimming cost V 9 bases and J 5 bases, with 22 bases left between them. The full variable domain, its missing parts supplied by reference TRBV19 and TRBJ1-1, is DGGITQSPKYLFRKEGQNVTLSCEQNLNHDAMYWYRQDPGQGLRLIYYSQIVNDFQKGDIAEGYSVSREKKESFPLTVTSAQKNPTAFYLCASFFGGAGKTEAFFGQGTRLTVV.

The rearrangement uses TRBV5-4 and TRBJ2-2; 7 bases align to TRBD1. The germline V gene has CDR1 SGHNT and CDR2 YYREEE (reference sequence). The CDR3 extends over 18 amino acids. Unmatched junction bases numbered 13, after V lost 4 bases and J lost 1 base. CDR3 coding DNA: TGTGCCAGCAGCCCAGCTCTGGACAGGTCTATGAACACCGGGGAGCTGTTTTTT. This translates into CASSPALDRSMNTGELFF.

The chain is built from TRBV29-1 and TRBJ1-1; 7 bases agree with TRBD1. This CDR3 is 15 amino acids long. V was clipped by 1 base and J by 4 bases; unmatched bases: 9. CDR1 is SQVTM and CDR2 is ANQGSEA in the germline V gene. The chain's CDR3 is CSVEVDEQGRTEAFF. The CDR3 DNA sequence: TGCAGCGTTGAAGTGGATGAACAGGGGCGCACTGAAGCTTTCTTT.

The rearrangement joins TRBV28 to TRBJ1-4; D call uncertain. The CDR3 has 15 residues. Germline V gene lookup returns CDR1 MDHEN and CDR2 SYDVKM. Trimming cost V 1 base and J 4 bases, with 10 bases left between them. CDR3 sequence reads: CASSLSAGHNEKLFF. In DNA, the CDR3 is TGTGCCAGCAGTTTATCGGCAGGCCATAATGAAAAACTGTTTTTT.